The 27 T cell receptor beta chains listed next were all sequenced from one sample in a study of cytomegalovirus exposure and HLA in healthy donors (dated by TCRdb to about 2017). The library was generated by the immunoSEQ multiplex PCR assay. For the multiplex PCR, a mixture combining 60 forward primers for TCR Vbeta segments and 13 reverse primers for TCR Jbeta segments was used. TCRdb obtained this table from immuneACCESS and retained in-frame rearrangements with V and J assigned. These tables miss some clones; where compared with another copy, unresolved V genes account for less than half of the shortfall, and the remainder is unexplained. In this sample the table shows over 95,000 clones, around 77% of which occur a single time. The ten largest clones add up to about a tenth of the sample. Sequenced: PBMCs. These TCRs come from a man aged 35 to 55 in good health and CMV-seropositive.

The V gene is TRBV7-9, the J gene TRBJ2-5, with a possible D match to TRBD2 (6 bases). The J call is uncertain, as TRBJ2-7 better fits the DNA end. The germline V gene encodes CDR1 SEHNR and CDR2 FQNEAQ (reference sequence). The CDR3 contains 15 residues. The CDR3 loop is CASSPRAGGSYEQYF. CDR3 DNA: TGTGCCAGCAGCCCTCGGGCCGGGGGATCCTACGAGCAGTACTTC.

The chain couples TRBV6-1 to TRBJ2-2; 9 nucleotides align to TRBD1. The CDR3 is 15 residues long. Germline V gene data show CDR1 as MNHNS and CDR2 as SASEGT. V was pared by 8 bases and J by 2 bases, with 6 bases of the junction left unmatched. The CDR3: CASWPGQGNTGELFF. DNA for the CDR3: TGTGCCAGCTGGCCGGGACAGGGAAACACCGGGGAGCTGTTTTTT.

This chain joins TRBV28 and TRBJ1-2; 9 bases map to TRBD1. The V and J ends lost 3 bases and 4 bases, in that order; junction bases with no gene match: 9. The V gene's germline CDR1 is MDHEN and CDR2 SYDVKM. This CDR3 has 16 amino acids. The CDR3 coding sequence is TGTGCCAGCAGTTTGGTGGGACAGGGATTACCCTATGGCTACACCTTC. This codes for CASSLVGQGLPYGYTF.

The chain employs TRBV28 and TRBJ2-3; 10 nucleotides align to TRBD1. V trimming: 4 bases; J trimming: 3 bases; junction bases outside the gene matches: 4. Germline V CDR1 and CDR2: MDHEN, SYDVKM. The CDR3 sequence is 15 residues long. The CDR3 DNA is TGTGCCAGCAGTTCCCGGGACAGGGGAACAGATACGCAGTATTTT. Residues: CASSSRDRGTDTQYF.

This clone has more than one count but fewer than ten. The chain uses TRBV14 and TRBJ2-5, with unresolved D. With 4 bases removed from V and 5 bases from J, the gap between germline ends came to 5 bases. Germline CDR1 SGHDN, CDR2 FVKESK. The CDR3 consists of 11 residues. The CDR3 DNA is TGTGCCAGCAGCCTCGGTGAGACCCAGTACTTC. Its translation is CASSLGETQYF.

CDR3 sequence: CASSLVTGMNTEAFF. The CDR3 region has the DNA TGTGCCAGCAGCTTAGTTACAGGAATGAACACTGAAGCTTTCTTT. This chain uses TRBV7-6 with TRBJ1-1; tentatively, D is TRBD1 (5 bases). V was pared by 1 base and J by 0 bases, with 9 bases between. The germline CDR1 and CDR2 sequences are SGHVS and FNYEAQ. This CDR3 spans 15 amino acids.

This clone is medium-sized in the sample. The chain has TRBV18 and TRBJ1-1, with D hard to call. V lost 0 bases to trimming and J lost 1 base, with 9 bases between them. This CDR3 is built from 15 residues. Germline V CDR1 and CDR2: KGHSH, LQKENI. The CDR3 DNA follows: TGTGCCAGCTCACCACCGAGAGCGGCGAACACTGAAGCTTTCTTT. It is translated as CASSPPRAANTEAFF. The whole variable domain, filled in from reference TRBV18 and TRBJ1-1, reads NAGVMQNPRHLVRRRGQEARLRCSPMKGHSHVYWYRQLPEEGLKFMVYLQKENIIDESGMPKERFSAEFPKEGPSILRIQQVVRGDSAAYFCASSPPRAANTEAFFGQGTRLTVV.

CDR3 loop: CASSLNSPRGNTEAFF. CDR3 DNA: TGTGCCAGCAGCTTAAACTCCCCACGGGGGAACACTGAAGCTTTCTTT. This rearrangement joins TRBV7-3 to TRBJ1-1; D gene uncertain. Germline CDR1 and CDR2: SGHTA and FQGTGA. This CDR3 has 16 residues. V lost 1 base and J lost 1, with 13 bases in between.

This clone was recorded a few times. The chain employs TRBV5-1 and TRBJ2-7, with a possible D match to TRBD2 (6 bases). Trimming shortened V by 4 bases and J by 1 base, and 18 bases separated the two germline ends. Germline CDR1 SGHRS, CDR2 YFSETQ. The CDR3 runs to 16 residues. CDR3 in amino acids: CASSPVRGRSSYEQYF. CDR3 nucleotide sequence: TGCGCCAGCAGCCCGGTGCGTGGGAGGAGTTCCTACGAGCAGTACTTC.

The chain links TRBV5-1 to TRBJ1-1, with D maybe TRBD1 (5 bases). This CDR3 spans 16 amino acids. Between the trimmed V and J ends, which lost 5 bases and 1 base, there was a span of 18 bases. Looked up from germline, CDR1 is SGHRS and CDR2 is YFSETQ. CDR3 residues: CASRSSGRGGNTEAFF. The CDR3 nucleotides are TGCGCCAGCAGAAGTAGCGGTCGGGGGGGGAACACTGAAGCTTTCTTT. The full variable domain, completed using reference TRBV5-1 and TRBJ1-1, is KAGVTQTPRYLIKTRGQQVTLSCSPISGHRSVSWYQQTPGQGLQFLFEYFSETQRNKGNFPGRFSGRQFSNSRSEMNVSTLELGDSALYLCASRSSGRGGNTEAFFGQGTRLTVV.

The rearrangement joins TRBV7-6 to TRBJ1-1; weak D call: TRBD1 (5 bases). The germline V and J ends were trimmed by 5 bases and 2 bases, with 12 bases remaining between them. CDR1 is SGHVS and CDR2 is FNYEAQ in the germline V gene. This CDR3 contains 14 residues. Written as DNA, the CDR3 is TGTGCCAGCAGCCAGGGTCAGGGAAACACTGAAGCTTTCTTT. This codes for CASSQGQGNTEAFF.

The chain has TRBV7-3 and TRBJ2-7; 8 positions match TRBD1. The CDR3 is made up of 14 amino acids. Trimming cost V 6 bases and J 3 bases; bases outside gene matches: 7. The germline CDR1 and CDR2 sequences are SGHTA and FQGTGA. The CDR3 sequence is CASSRTGGDYEQYF. The CDR3 DNA follows: TGTGCCAGCAGTCGCACAGGGGGAGACTACGAGCAGTACTTC.

The chain links TRBV27 to TRBJ2-1, with 7 nucleotides matching TRBD1. Germline V gene lookup returns CDR1 MNHEY and CDR2 SMNVEV (reference sequence). This CDR3 spans 17 amino acids. Germline trimming cut 6 bases from V and 6 bases from J; bases unmatched to any gene: 17. The CDR3 loop is CASSQPRQGGYINEQFF. CDR3 DNA: TGTGCCAGCAGCCAACCCCGACAGGGTGGGTATATCAATGAGCAGTTCTTC.

The rearrangement links TRBV2 to TRBJ1-6; 10 bases are a match to TRBD1. V was pared by 3 bases and J by 7 bases, with 3 bases of the junction left unmatched. The germline V gene has CDR1 SNHLY and CDR2 FYNNEI. CDR3 length equals 15 residues. The chain's CDR3 is CASSEMGQGNSPLHF. The CDR3 DNA sequence: TGTGCCAGCAGTGAGATGGGACAGGGGAATTCACCCCTCCACTTT.

CDR3 sequence (DNA): TGTGCCAGCAGCCAAACAGGGGGGAATGGCTACACCTTC. As protein: CASSQTGGNGYTF. The chain joins TRBV9 to TRBJ1-2; 8 bases are shared with TRBD1. Germline lookup yields CDR1 SGDLS and CDR2 YYNGEE. With V trimmed by 4 bases and J by 6 bases, 5 bases remained unmatched. The CDR3 is 13 residues long.

J is TRBJ2-1 and V is TRBV5-5, with D maybe TRBD1 (8 bases). The CDR3 totals 12 residues. Deletions cut 7 bases from V and 7 bases from J, with 12 bases between. Germline lookup yields CDR1 SGHKS and CDR2 YYEKEE (reference sequence). This CDR3 reads CASGQGGNEQFF. The CDR3, as DNA: TGTGCCAGCGGACAGGGAGGGAATGAGCAGTTCTTC.

V and J are TRBV28 and TRBJ2-7; D gene ambiguous. V gave up 8 bases and J gave up 9 bases, with 17 bases separating them. This CDR3 comprises 12 residues. CDR1 and CDR2 from the germline V gene are MDHEN and SYDVKM. CDR3 sequence (DNA): TGTGCCAGCGCGTCAGGCGTTCCGAGGCAGTACTTC. Translated: CASASGVPRQYF.

The V gene is TRBV27, the J gene TRBJ2-7, with D hard to call. Germline CDR1 and CDR2: MNHEY and SMNVEV (reference sequence). Trimming cost V 0 bases and J 0 bases, with 12 bases left between them. The CDR3 is 16 amino acids. CDR3 DNA: TGTGCCAGCAGTTTATCTGTCAGGTCGAGCTCCTACGAGCAGTACTTC. Encoded protein: CASSLSVRSSSYEQYF.

The chain has TRBV5-4 and TRBJ2-5, with 9 bases lining up with TRBD2. The J call may be incorrect, as the DNA end agrees better with TRBJ2-7. The CDR3 has 16 amino acids. Germline CDR1 is SGHNT and CDR2 is YYREEE (reference sequence). This chain's CDR3 is CASSIRGGGETYEQYF. The CDR3 DNA sequence: TGTGCCAGCAGCATCCGGGGCGGGGGGGAAACCTACGAGCAGTACTTC.

The rearrangement uses TRBV4-1 and TRBJ2-3, with D maybe TRBD2 (5 bases). This CDR3 has 16 amino acids. CDR1 is MGHRA and CDR2 is YSYEKL in the germline V gene. Between the trimmed V and J ends, which lost 4 bases and 1 base, there was a span of 15 bases. The CDR3 spells CASSPVHRTGTDTQYF. CDR3 sequence (DNA): TGCGCCAGCAGCCCAGTACACCGGACTGGCACAGATACGCAGTATTTT.

The chain combines TRBV28 with TRBJ2-1; D not certain. Germline V CDR1 and CDR2: MDHEN, SYDVKM. V shed 6 bases and J shed 2 bases, with 20 bases lying between them. The CDR3 is 17 amino acids. CDR3 coding DNA: TGTGCCAGCAGCTCTCCCTCGTCGCCTGGCACCTACAATGAGCAGTTCTTC. Protein product: CASSSPSSPGTYNEQFF. The full variable domain, completed using reference TRBV28 and TRBJ2-1, is DVKVTQSSRYLVKRTGEKVFLECVQDMDHENMFWYRQDPGLGLRLIYFSYDVKMKEKGDIPEGYSVSREKKERFSLILESASTNQTSMYLCASSSPSSPGTYNEQFFGPGTRLTVL.

V gene TRBV6-6 combines with J gene TRBJ1-5; 7 bases are a match to TRBD1. Germline V lookup: CDR1 MNHNY, CDR2 SVGAGI (reference sequence). J was trimmed by 1 base and V by 10 bases; bases with no gene match: 13. This CDR3 comprises 16 residues. Here the CDR3 DNA reads TGTGCCATCGCCGGGACAGAAATCGTAAGCAATCAGCCCCAGCATTTT. Residues: CAIAGTEIVSNQPQHF.

This clone was found a few times. The rearrangement uses TRBV12-5 and TRBJ2-3; 11 bases match TRBD2. V lost 6 bases and J lost 0; bases outside the gene matches: 8. This CDR3 is built from 17 residues. The germline V gene has CDR1 LGHNT and CDR2 FRNRAP. The CDR3 is CASGTSGGSRSTDTQYF. CDR3 nucleotides: TGTGCTAGTGGCACTAGCGGGGGAAGCAGGAGCACAGATACGCAGTATTTT. The full variable domain, in which reference TRBV12-5 and TRBJ2-3 provide the parts outside the CDR3, is DARVTQTPRHKVTEMGQEVTMRCQPILGHNTVFWYRQTMMQGLELLAYFRNRAPLDDSGMPKDRFSAEMPDATLATLKIQPSEPRDSAVYFCASGTSGGSRSTDTQYFGPGTRLTVL.

V and J are TRBV19 and TRBJ2-4, with D possibly matching TRBD1 (5 bases). Trimming took 2 bases from V and 0 from J, leaving 20 bases between them. Per germline, CDR1 LNHDA and CDR2 SQIVND (reference sequence). CDR3 length equals 19 residues. CDR3 region: CASSILQGYGVRAKNIQYF. The CDR3 coding sequence is TGTGCCAGTAGTATACTCCAGGGCTACGGCGTGAGAGCCAAAAACATTCAGTACTTC.

Points on this clone: The junction does not match germline at one end; this may be a read error. The genes are TRBV7-9 and TRBJ1-2; TRBD1 is a possible D gene (5 bases). The CDR3 is 14 residues long. CDR1 is SEHNR and CDR2 is FQNEAQ in the germline V gene (reference sequence). CDR3 in DNA: TGTTCCAGCAGCTCCCAGGGTATCGGCTATGGCTACACCTTC. This encodes CSSSSQGIGYGYTF. Complete variable domain (other parts from reference TRBV7-9 and TRBJ1-2): DTGVSQNPRHKITKRGQNVTFRCDPISEHNRLYWYRQTLGQGPEFLTYFQNEAQLEKSRLLSDRFSAERPKGSFSTLEIQRTEQGDSAMYLCSSSSQGIGYGYTFGSGTRLTVV.

This rearrangement joins TRBV11-3 to TRBJ2-5, with D possibly being TRBD1 (6 bases). The tail of the sequence fits TRBJ2-7 better, so the J call may be wrong. This CDR3 spans 12 amino acids. Germline V gene sequence: CDR1 SGHNT, CDR2 YENEEA. The CDR3 sequence: CASSAQGYEQYF. The CDR3 DNA follows: TGTGCCAGCAGCGCCCAGGGGTACGAGCAGTACTTC.

This clone showed up just a few times. This rearrangement joins TRBV27 to TRBJ2-1, with 9 bases matching TRBD2. The CDR3 totals 16 residues. The V segment lost 4 bases and the J segment 6 bases; nucleotides outside the gene matches: 10. Germline CDR1 reads MNHEY; CDR2 reads SMNVEV (reference sequence). CDR3 in amino acids: CASSSGRLAGSNEQFF. The CDR3 DNA reads TGTGCCAGCAGTTCAGGTCGGCTAGCGGGGTCCAATGAGCAGTTCTTC.